This T cell receptor (beta chain) was profiled in a study of cytomegalovirus exposure and HLA in healthy donors. The repertoire was sequenced with immunoSEQ multiplex PCR; TCRdb's copy has only in-frame clones and lacks some. This table holds some 110,000 clones, around 85% found once. Points from the study as a whole: Through in vitro validation, three CMV-associated chains were shown to be specific for CMV antigens. Associated with cytomegalovirus, according to the listing, were around 160 TCR beta chains. Reported results showed that the classifier diagnosed cytomegalovirus status with high specificity and sensitivity.

This clone was picked up one time. Its antigen is undetermined. Among the 120 or so subjects of the validation cohort, separate from the approximately 670-subject first cohort, were the donors. V shed 6 bases and J shed 2 bases, with 11 bases lying between them. Germline V lookup: CDR1 LNHDA, CDR2 SQIVND (reference sequence). This CDR3 region has 14 residues. The chain employs TRBV19 and TRBJ2-1; no firm D call. This clonotype originated in a young man in good health and CMV-seropositive. Sequenced input: PBMCs. The chain's CDR3 is CASSAGGAYNEQFF. The CDR3 DNA is TGTGCCAGTAGCGCTGGCGGAGCCTACAATGAGCAGTTCTTC. Full variable domain (remainder filled in from reference TRBV19 and TRBJ2-1): DGGITQSPKYLFRKEGQNVTLSCEQNLNHDAMYWYRQDPGQGLRLIYYSQIVNDFQKGDIAEGYSVSREKKESFPLTVTSAQKNPTAFYLCASSAGGAYNEQFFGPGTRLTVL.